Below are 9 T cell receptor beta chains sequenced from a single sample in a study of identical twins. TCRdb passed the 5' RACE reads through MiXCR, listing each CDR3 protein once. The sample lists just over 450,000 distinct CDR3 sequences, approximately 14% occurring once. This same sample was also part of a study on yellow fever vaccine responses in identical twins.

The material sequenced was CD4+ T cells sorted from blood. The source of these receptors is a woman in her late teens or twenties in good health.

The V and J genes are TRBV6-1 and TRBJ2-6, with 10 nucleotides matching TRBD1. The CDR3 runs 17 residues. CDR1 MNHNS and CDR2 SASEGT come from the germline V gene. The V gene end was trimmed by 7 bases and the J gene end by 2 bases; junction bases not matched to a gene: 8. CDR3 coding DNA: TGTGCCAGCACCAGACAGGGGGCGCAGGCTGGGGCCAACGTCCTGACTTTC. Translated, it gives CASTRQGAQAGANVLTF.

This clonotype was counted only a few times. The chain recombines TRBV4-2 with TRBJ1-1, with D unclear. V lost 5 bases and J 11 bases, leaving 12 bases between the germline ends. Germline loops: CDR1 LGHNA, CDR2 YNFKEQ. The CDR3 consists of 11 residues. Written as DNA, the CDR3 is TGTGCCAGCAGCGACACCCGCGGGGCTTTCTTT. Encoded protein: CASSDTRGAFF.

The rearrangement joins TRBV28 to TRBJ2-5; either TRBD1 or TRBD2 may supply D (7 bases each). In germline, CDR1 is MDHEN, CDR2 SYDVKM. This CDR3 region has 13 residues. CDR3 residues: CAAGGGAQETQYF. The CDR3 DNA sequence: TGTGCGGCAGGGGGGGGAGCTCAAGAGACCCAGTACTTC.

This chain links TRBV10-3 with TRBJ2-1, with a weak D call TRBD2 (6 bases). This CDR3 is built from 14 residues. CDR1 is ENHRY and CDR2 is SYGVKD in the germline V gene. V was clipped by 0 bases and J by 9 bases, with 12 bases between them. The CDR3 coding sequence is TGTGCCATCAGTGAGTCGGAGCGGGTGAGTGAGCAGTTCTTC. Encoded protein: CAISESERVSEQFF.

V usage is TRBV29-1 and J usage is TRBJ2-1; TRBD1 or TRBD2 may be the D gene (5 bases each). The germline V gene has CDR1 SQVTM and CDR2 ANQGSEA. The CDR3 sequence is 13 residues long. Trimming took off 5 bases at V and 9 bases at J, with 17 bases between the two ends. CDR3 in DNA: TGCAGCGTTTTTGGGCAGGGTGCGGGTGAGCAGTTCTTC. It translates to CSVFGQGAGEQFF.

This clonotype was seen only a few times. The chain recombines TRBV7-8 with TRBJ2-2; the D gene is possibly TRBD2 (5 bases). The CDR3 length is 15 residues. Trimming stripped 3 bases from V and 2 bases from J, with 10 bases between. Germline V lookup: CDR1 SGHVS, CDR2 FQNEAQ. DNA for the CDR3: TGTGCCAGCAGCTTCGACGGACTTAACACCGGGGAGCTGTTTTTT. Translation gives CASSFDGLNTGELFF. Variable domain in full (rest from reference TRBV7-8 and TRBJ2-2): GAGVSQSPRYKVAKRGQDVALRCDPISGHVSLFWYQQALGQGPEFLTYFQNEAQLDKSGLPSDRFFAERPEGSVSTLKIQRTQQEDSAVYLCASSFDGLNTGELFFGEGSRLTVL.

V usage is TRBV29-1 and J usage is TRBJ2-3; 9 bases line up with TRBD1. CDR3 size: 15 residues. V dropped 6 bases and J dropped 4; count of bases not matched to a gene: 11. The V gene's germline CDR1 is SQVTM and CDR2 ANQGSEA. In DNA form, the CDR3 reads TGCAGCGTCTCAACCGGGACAGGGAAGGCAGATACGCAGTATTTT. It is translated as CSVSTGTGKADTQYF.

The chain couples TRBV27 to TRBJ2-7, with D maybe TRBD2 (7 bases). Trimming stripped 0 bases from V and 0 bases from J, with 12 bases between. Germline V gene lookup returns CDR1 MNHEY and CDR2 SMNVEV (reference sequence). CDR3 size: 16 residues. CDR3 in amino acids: CASSLSVAGASYEQYF. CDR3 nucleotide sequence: TGTGCCAGCAGTTTATCGGTGGCGGGGGCCTCCTACGAGCAGTACTTC.

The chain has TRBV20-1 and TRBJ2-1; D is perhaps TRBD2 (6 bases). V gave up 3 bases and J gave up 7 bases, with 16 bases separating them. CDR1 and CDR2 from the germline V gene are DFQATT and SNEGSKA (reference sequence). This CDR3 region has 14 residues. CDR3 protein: CSARRPAGGNEQFF. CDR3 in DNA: TGCAGTGCTAGGAGGCCAGCGGGCGGGAATGAGCAGTTCTTC.